A selection of T cell receptor beta chains follows, all from one sample in a study of T cell clonotyping in hematopoietic cell transplantation. Method: immunoSEQ multiplex PCR; TCRdb's copy keeps in-frame clones and lacks some. The sample has about 10,000 clones, about half seen once; the top ten hold about an eighth. Sequenced material: peripheral blood mononuclear cells, taken 100 days after allogeneic stem cell transplant. The receptor set was obtained from a female patient aged 50-59 years who had an allogeneic stem cell transplant from an unrelated donor, so the T cells may come from the graft donor. Some clones in this sample may be carry-over from other donors' samples. Both conserved end residues are part of each CDR3. The order of the fields is J gene, clone size, V gene, D gene, CDR3 protein, CDR3 DNA. The D gene is left open where the match is weak. Rows may omit the clone size; those that give it use once, few, many or a size class.

J: TRBJ2-3; size: few; V: TRBV14; D: -; CDR3: CASSQGVTENTDTQYF; DNA: TGTGCCAGCAGCCAAGGGGTGACAGAGAACACAGATACGCAGTATTTT
J: TRBJ2-5; size: medium-sized; V: TRBV6-5; D: -; CDR3: CASSYAPKETQYF; DNA: TGTGCCAGCAGTTACGCCCCGAAAGAGACCCAGTACTTC
J: TRBJ2-7; size: -; V: TRBV27; D: -; CDR3: CASTRDSPMGEQYF; DNA: TGTGCCAGCACCCGGGACTCCCCAATGGGCGAGCAGTACTTC
J: TRBJ1-5; size: few; V: TRBV4-1; D: TRBD1; CDR3: CASSQRTGGNQPQHF; DNA: TGCGCCAGCAGCCAAAGGACAGGGGGCAATCAGCCCCAGCATTTT
J: TRBJ1-2; size: -; V: TRBV30; D: -; CDR3: CASTSKINYGYTF; DNA: TGTGCCTCCACCAGCAAAATAAACTATGGCTACACCTTC
J: TRBJ2-2; size: -; V: TRBV14; D: TRBD1; CDR3: CASSLPGTGFGGELFF; DNA: TGTGCCAGCAGCCTGCCCGGGACAGGGTTCGGCGGGGAGCTGTTTTTT
J: TRBJ1-2; size: -; V: TRBV5-6; D: -; CDR3: CASSLERVNYGYTF; DNA: TGTGCCAGCAGCTTGGAGAGGGTTAACTATGGCTACACCTTC
J: TRBJ1-2; size: few; V: TRBV5-1; D: TRBD1; CDR3: CASSLAGDRDPYGYTF; DNA: TGCGCCAGCAGCTTGGCCGGGGACAGGGACCCCTATGGCTACACCTTC
J: TRBJ1-2; size: -; V: TRBV30; D: TRBD1; CDR3: CAWSKPGEQGASWGYTF; DNA: TGTGCCTGGAGTAAACCGGGAGAACAGGGGGCGTCTTGGGGCTACACCTTC
J: TRBJ1-1; size: -; V: TRBV30; D: -; CDR3: CAWILRGGNTEAFF; DNA: TGTGCCTGGATTCTCCGTGGGGGTAACACTGAGGCTTTCTTT
J: TRBJ1-5; size: -; V: TRBV30; D: -; CDR3: CAWRSVGNQPQHF; DNA: TGTGCCTGGAGATCGGTGGGCAATCAGCCCCAGCATTTT
J: TRBJ2-7; size: -; V: TRBV4-2; D: TRBD1; CDR3: CASSQDRDRPPEQYF; DNA: TGTGCCAGCAGCCAAGATCGGGACAGGCCCCCCGAGCAGTACTTC
J: TRBJ2-7; size: few; V: TRBV5-1; D: -; CDR3: CASRSLERWEQYF; DNA: TGCGCCAGCAGGTCGTTAGAGCGGTGGGAGCAGTACTTC
J: TRBJ2-1; size: -; V: TRBV7-9; D: TRBD2; CDR3: CASSSPGLEGGRFF; DNA: TGTGCCAGCAGCTCACCGGGACTAGAGGGGGGGCGGTTCTTC
J: TRBJ2-3; size: -; V: TRBV6-6; D: -; CDR3: CASRLSGSGDTQYF; DNA: TGTGCCAGCAGACTGTCTGGTAGCGGAGATACGCAGTATTTT
J: TRBJ2-4; size: -; V: TRBV5-1; D: -; CDR3: CASSLLGGNIQYF; DNA: TGCGCCAGCAGCTTGTTGGGGGGAAACATTCAGTACTTC
J: TRBJ1-1; size: few; V: TRBV14; D: -; CDR3: CASSQEDGITEAFF; DNA: TGTGCCAGCAGCCAAGAAGACGGAATCACTGAAGCTTTCTTT